The rows below give T cell receptor beta chains drawn from one sample of a study of T cells in Graves' hyperthyroidism and ophthalmopathy. TCRdb re-analysed the multiplex PCR reads in MiXCR, keeping a single row per CDR3 protein. The table includes 450,000 to 700,000 distinct CDR3 sequences, just over 45% detected once. The sequenced sample was peripheral blood or thyroid tissue (not recorded which). The origin of the receptors is an adult woman with Graves' disease, either hyperthyroidism or ophthalmopathy (not recorded which). CDR3s include the opening cysteine and the closing phenylalanine or tryptophan. The D gene is left open where the match is weak. Clone size is stated in some rows and not others, as once, few, many or a class when expanded.

j_call v_call clone_size d_call cdr3_nt cdr3_aa
TRBJ1-6 TRBV10-2 NA NA TGCGCCAGCAGTGACGGAGGCCAGTCACCCCTCCACTTT CASSDGGQSPLHF
TRBJ2-1 TRBV2 NA NA TGTGCCAGCAGGATGGGGGGGGCCGGGGAGCAGTTCTTC CASRMGGAGEQFF
TRBJ1-6 TRBV6-5 many NA TGTGCCAGCTCTAAACCGGACAGCACCTCTTCCCTCCACTTT CASSKPDSTSSLHF
TRBJ2-2 TRBV10-3 NA NA TGTGCCATCAGTTCTGACGGCTGGGGGCCCGGGGAGCTGTTTTTT CAISSDGWGPGELFF
TRBJ1-2 TRBV25-1 NA TRBD1 TGTGCCAGCCGAATATCCGGGACAGGGGGTCTATATGGCTACACCTTC CASRISGTGGLYGYTF
TRBJ1-1 TRBV6-6 many NA TGTGCCAGCAGCCCTGGGAGGCCTGAAGCTTTCTTT CASSPGRPEAFF
TRBJ1-6 TRBV5-1 NA TRBD1 TGCGCCAGCAGCTTCGGACAGGGTAATAATTCACCCCTCCACTTT CASSFGQGNNSPLHF
TRBJ1-1 TRBV7-2 NA TRBD1 TGTGCCAGCAGCTTAGACCTATCAGGACAGGGAAAAGCTTTCTTT CASSLDLSGQGKAFF
TRBJ1-3 TRBV2 NA NA TGTGCCAGCAGTCCGGTCGGGAGAAACACCATATATTTT CASSPVGRNTIYF
TRBJ2-1 TRBV15 few TRBD2 TGTGCCACCAGCAGAGATGGGCGGGAGGGATACAATGAGCAGTTCTTC CATSRDGREGYNEQFF
TRBJ1-4 TRBV28 few TRBD1 TGTGCCAGCAGTTTGTACGGGACAGGGGTTTTTCAACGGTTT CASSLYGTGVFQRF
TRBJ2-7 TRBV7-6 NA TRBD1 TGTGCCAGCAGCTTGGCCGGGACAGGGGACTACGAGCAGTACTTC CASSLAGTGDYEQYF
TRBJ2-6 TRBV20-1 many NA TGCAGTGCTCTAGCCGGACTTGCGGCGGGGGCCAACGTCCTGACTTTC CSALAGLAAGANVLTF
TRBJ2-5 TRBV7-9 NA NA TGTGCCAGCAGCGCCCAACGCGGAGAGACCCAGTACTTC CASSAQRGETQYF
TRBJ1-2 TRBV13 many NA TGTGCCAGCAGCTTAGCCCGACAGGAGATCTATGGCTACACCTTC CASSLARQEIYGYTF
TRBJ2-1 TRBV2 few NA TGTGCCAGCAGTTACGGGGAGCAGTTCTTC CASSYGEQFF
TRBJ2-6 TRBV2 many NA TGTGCCAGCAGAAACAGGGGGGGAAGTGGGGCCAACGTCCTGACTTTC CASRNRGGSGANVLTF
TRBJ2-5 TRBV20-1 NA NA TGCAGTGCTTCCGGGACACAGTACTTC CSASGTQYF
TRBJ1-1 TRBV6-1 few NA TGTGCCAGCAGTGCCTCGGATCAGCCAAGGAATGAAGCTTTCTTT CASSASDQPRNEAFF
TRBJ1-1 TRBV2 NA NA TGTGCCAGCAACATCCGGAGGATGAACACTGAAGCTTTCTTT CASNIRRMNTEAFF
TRBJ1-2 TRBV19 NA NA TGTGCCAGCAGCTTGGACAGCTGGGGGGGCTACACCTTC CASSLDSWGGYTF
TRBJ2-7 TRBV30 many NA TGTGCCTGGAGTGTTTTGTCCTACGAGCAGTACTTC CAWSVLSYEQYF
TRBJ1-1 TRBV7-3 NA NA TGTGCCAGCAGCTTAACAGGGTCGATGAACACTGAAGCTTTCTTT CASSLTGSMNTEAFF
TRBJ1-6 TRBV6-1 many NA TGTGCCAGCAGTGCGGTTATCGTGTTTGGCCTCCACTTT CASSAVIVFGLHF